This T cell receptor (beta chain) comes out of a study of long-term antiretroviral therapy in people with HIV. General study points: CDR3 lengths in HIV samples spanned a narrower range than controls. Pre-ART expanded clones dominated the repertoire at every time point.

A v3.0 immunoSEQ assay was performed at survey level. Sequenced by immunoSEQ multiplex PCR; TCRdb stores in-frame clones only, minus some. This table holds some 21,000 clones, over 75% found once. This clone turned up a few times. Antigen unknown. CDR1 SGHVS and CDR2 FNYEAQ come from the germline V gene. The length of the CDR3 is 14 residues. V lost 5 bases, J lost 7 bases, and 9 bases stayed unmatched. The starting material was unsorted PBMCs, obtained 0.3 years after starting antiretroviral therapy. This chain joins TRBV7-6 and TRBJ2-7, with 9 bases that match TRBD1. The TCR sequence derives from a man aged 50 to 60 with HIV. The CDR3 is CASSAGTGLLEQYF. The DNA for the CDR3 is TGTGCCAGCAGCGCCGGGACAGGGCTCCTGGAGCAGTACTTC.